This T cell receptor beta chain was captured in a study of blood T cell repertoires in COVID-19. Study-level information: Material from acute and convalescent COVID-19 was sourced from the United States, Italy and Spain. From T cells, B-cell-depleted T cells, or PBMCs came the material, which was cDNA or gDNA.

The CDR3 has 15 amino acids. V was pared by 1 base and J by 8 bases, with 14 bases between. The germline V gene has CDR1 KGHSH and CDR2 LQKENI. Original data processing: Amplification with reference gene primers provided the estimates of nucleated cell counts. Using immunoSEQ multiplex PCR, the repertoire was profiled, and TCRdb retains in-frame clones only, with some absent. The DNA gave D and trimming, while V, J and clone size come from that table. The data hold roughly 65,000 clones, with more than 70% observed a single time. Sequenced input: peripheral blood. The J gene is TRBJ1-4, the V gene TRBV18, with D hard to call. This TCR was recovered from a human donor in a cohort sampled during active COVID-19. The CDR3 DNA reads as TGTGCCAGCTCACCACGTCCCGAGGTAGAGGAAAAACTGTTTTTT. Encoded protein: CASSPRPEVEEKLFF.